Sequencing of this T cell receptor beta chain was carried out in a study of blood T cell repertoires in COVID-19. On the study more broadly: Sources were T cells, B-cell-depleted T cells, or PBMCs; the material itself was cDNA or gDNA.

Original data processing: How many nucleated cells were present was estimated from reference gene primer amplification. Measured with immunoSEQ multiplex PCR; TCRdb has only the in-frame clones, and not every one. For V, J and clone size, that table is used; D and trimming come from the DNA. This table holds about 440,000 clones, approximately 89% found once. V dropped 5 bases and J dropped 7 bases, with 8 bases sitting between them. Germline V gene sequence: CDR1 SGHAT, CDR2 FQNNGV. The CDR3 has 11 amino acids. Patients in Seattle were enrolled during active infection, then followed longitudinally. The sequenced material came from peripheral blood. The chain employs TRBV11-2 and TRBJ1-1, with D unresolved. This clonotype was obtained from a woman aged 50 to 60 with COVID-19, enrolled during active disease. CDR3 DNA sequence: TGTGCCAGCAGCCAGGCAGGTGAAGCTTTCTTT. Amino acid sequence: CASSQAGEAFF.